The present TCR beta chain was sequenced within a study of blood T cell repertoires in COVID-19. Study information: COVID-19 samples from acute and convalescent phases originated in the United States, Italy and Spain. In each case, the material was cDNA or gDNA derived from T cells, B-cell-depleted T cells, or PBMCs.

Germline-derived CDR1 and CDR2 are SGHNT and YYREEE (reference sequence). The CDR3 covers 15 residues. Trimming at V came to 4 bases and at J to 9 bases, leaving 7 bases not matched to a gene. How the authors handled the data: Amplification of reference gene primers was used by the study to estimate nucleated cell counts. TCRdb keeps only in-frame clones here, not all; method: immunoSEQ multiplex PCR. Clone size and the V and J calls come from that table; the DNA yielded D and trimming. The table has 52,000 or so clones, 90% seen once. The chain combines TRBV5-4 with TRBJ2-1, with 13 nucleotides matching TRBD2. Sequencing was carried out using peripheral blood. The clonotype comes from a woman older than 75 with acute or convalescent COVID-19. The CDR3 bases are TGTGCCAGCAGCGGAGGACTAGCGGGAGTAGGTGAGCAGTTCTTC. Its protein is CASSGGLAGVGEQFF. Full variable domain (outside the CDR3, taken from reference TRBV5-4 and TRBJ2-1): ETGVTQSPTHLIKTRGQQVTLRCSSQSGHNTVSWYQQALGQGPQFIFQYYREEENGRGNFPPRFSGLQFPNYSSELNVNALELDDSALYLCASSGGLAGVGEQFFGPGTRLTVL.